These 17 T cell receptor beta chains were sequenced from one sample in a study of T-cell memory formation after mild COVID-19. TCRdb reprocessed the 5' RACE reads with MiXCR, giving one entry per CDR3 protein. Of more than 350,000 distinct CDR3 sequences in the sample, around 21% were seen once. Sample: PBMCs or a T cell subset sorted from them (not recorded which). These receptors were collected from an adult woman who had mild COVID-19 (a few samples of this study predate the infection). Cell type and time point are not known.

V is TRBV5-1 and J is TRBJ2-1, with TRBD2 matching 11 bases. Germline values: CDR1 SGHRS, CDR2 YFSETQ. Trimming cost V 0 bases and J 0 bases; bases outside gene matches: 8. This CDR3 has 19 residues. The CDR3 bases are TGCGCCAGCAGCTTGGTCACTAGCGGGGGCCTGAGCTCCTACAATGAGCAGTTCTTC. Protein: CASSLVTSGGLSSYNEQFF.

J is TRBJ2-5 and V is TRBV18; TRBD1 matches 8 bases. Germline CDR1 reads KGHSH; CDR2 reads LQKENI. J was trimmed by 5 bases and V by 0 bases; bases with no gene match: 5. This CDR3 is built from 15 residues. The CDR3 loop reads CASSPPGQVGETQYF. CDR3 DNA: TGTGCCAGCTCACCACCGGGACAGGTGGGGGAGACCCAGTACTTC.

In this sample, this clonotype turned up a few times. One end of the junction is discordant with germline, which a read error may explain. The rearrangement joins TRBV15 to TRBJ2-7, with 15 bases identical to TRBD2. This CDR3 region has 19 residues. The germline CDR1 and CDR2 sequences are LNHNV and YYDKDF (reference sequence). The CDR3 loop is CAASFRTSGRAHRSYEQYF. The CDR3 DNA reads TGTGCCGCCAGCTTTCGGACTAGCGGGAGGGCCCATCGCTCCTACGAGCAGTACTTC.

V gene TRBV12-3 or TRBV12-4 combines with J gene TRBJ1-1, with D perhaps TRBD1 (6 bases). Trimming removed 6 bases from V and 5 bases from J, with 19 bases in between. The CDR3 has 15 amino acids. DNA of the CDR3: TGTGCCAGCAGACCCACACAGGGTTTTGGGACTGAAGCTTTCTTT. This translates into CASRPTQGFGTEAFF.

The J gene is TRBJ1-2, the V gene TRBV5-1, with 11 bases matching TRBD1. The J segment lost 5 bases and the V segment lost 4 bases, leaving 7 bases of the junction unmatched. In germline, CDR1 is SGHRS, CDR2 YFSETQ. This CDR3 region has 15 residues. The CDR3, as DNA: TGCGCCAGCAGCATGGGACAGGGGGTAGGATATGGCTACACCTTC. Protein product: CASSMGQGVGYGYTF.

The chain is built from TRBV7-2 and TRBJ2-5; TRBD2 agrees at 10 bases. V shed 4 bases and J 5 bases; nucleotides not matched to a gene: 10. Germline CDR1 reads SGHTA; CDR2 reads FQGNSA. The CDR3 totals 16 residues. CDR3 DNA: TGTGCCAGCAGCTGGAACCTAGCGGGAGCTCGGGAGACCCAGTACTTC. Residues: CASSWNLAGARETQYF.

This clonotype was found a few times. The gene calls are TRBV7-8 and TRBJ2-1; 7 positions match TRBD1. The CDR3 loop spans 16 amino acids. Per the germline V gene, CDR1 is SGHVS and CDR2 is FQNEAQ. V lost 5 bases, J lost 10 bases, and 17 bases stayed unmatched. As DNA, the CDR3 is TGTGCCAGCAGCCCCCCCGGGACAGTCACAAGGAGGGAGCAGTTCTTC. Translation: CASSPPGTVTRREQFF. Supplemented by reference TRBV7-8 and TRBJ2-1, the full variable domain reads GAGVSQSPRYKVAKRGQDVALRCDPISGHVSLFWYQQALGQGPEFLTYFQNEAQLDKSGLPSDRFFAERPEGSVSTLKIQRTQQEDSAVYLCASSPPGTVTRREQFFGPGTRLTVL.

The chain joins TRBV7-2 to TRBJ2-1; D unresolved. Germline V gene lookup returns CDR1 SGHTA and CDR2 FQGNSA. The CDR3 has 16 amino acids. Trimming took 0 bases from V and 2 from J, leaving 11 bases between them. The CDR3 nucleotides read TGTGCCAGCAGCTTAGCTCCGGTAACCACCTACAATGAGCAGTTCTTC. Its translation is CASSLAPVTTYNEQFF.

The table lists this clonotype with a few counts. The chain uses TRBV6-5 and TRBJ2-7; 7 nucleotides match TRBD1. The CDR3 is 16 amino acids. With 0 bases clipped from V and 2 bases from J, the junction kept 7 bases outside the gene matches. CDR1 and CDR2 from the germline V gene are MNHEY and SVGAGI. CDR3 in amino acids: CASSYSIADRAYEQYF. DNA for the CDR3: TGTGCCAGCAGTTACTCGATCGCTGACAGGGCCTACGAGCAGTACTTC.

This chain joins TRBV25-1 and TRBJ1-1; D perhaps matches TRBD1 (6 bases). Germline V gives CDR1 MGHDK, CDR2 SYGVNS. This CDR3 has 13 amino acids. V lost 7 bases and J lost 2, with 11 bases in between. CDR3 DNA: TGTGCCAGCAAGGACAGAGTCAACACTGAAGCTTTCTTT. Translation: CASKDRVNTEAFF.

The V call is TRBV5-1, the J call TRBJ2-2, with TRBD2 identical over 7 bases. In germline, CDR1 is SGHRS, CDR2 YFSETQ. V shed 4 bases, J shed 3 bases, and the junction held 6 bases outside the gene matches. The CDR3 runs 15 residues. The CDR3 reads CASSPQGGDTGELFF. CDR3 nucleotide sequence: TGCGCCAGCAGCCCCCAGGGAGGGGACACCGGGGAGCTGTTTTTT.

The V gene is TRBV4-1, the J gene TRBJ1-1; D is unclear. Trimming took 0 bases from V and 4 from J, leaving 9 bases between them. The CDR3 has 14 residues. The germline V gene has CDR1 MGHRA and CDR2 YSYEKL. CDR3 in amino acids: CASSQEVSVTEAFF. DNA of the CDR3: TGCGCCAGCAGCCAAGAGGTTTCGGTCACTGAAGCTTTCTTT.

This chain joins TRBV9 and TRBJ2-5; unclear D gene. The CDR3 has 15 amino acids. The V and J ends lost 4 bases and 1 base respectively, with 14 bases between them. CDR1 is SGDLS and CDR2 is YYNGEE in the germline V gene. CDR3 loop: CASSTPYDTQETQYF. The CDR3 region has the DNA TGTGCCAGCAGCACACCGTATGACACCCAAGAGACCCAGTACTTC.

This clonotype was detected a few times. The rearrangement joins TRBV29-1 to TRBJ1-1; D is ambiguous. The CDR3 length is 13 residues. V lost 5 bases and J lost 2, with 12 bases in between. CDR1 is SQVTM and CDR2 is ANQGSEA in the germline V gene. For the CDR3, the DNA is TGCAGCGTTAGCCTGAGTGGTAACACTGAAGCTTTCTTT. Translating it yields CSVSLSGNTEAFF.

The chain couples TRBV5-1 to TRBJ1-5; TRBD1 is a possible D gene (6 bases). CDR3 size: 15 residues. The V and J ends lost 0 bases and 4 bases respectively, with 11 bases between them. CDR1 is SGHRS and CDR2 is YFSETQ in the germline V gene. In DNA form, the CDR3 reads TGCGCCAGCAGCTTGGGGACAGTCCAAAATCAGCCCCAGCATTTT. Translating it yields CASSLGTVQNQPQHF.

This chain uses TRBV20-1 with TRBJ1-2; D is unclear. The germline gives CDR1 DFQATT, CDR2 SNEGSKA (reference sequence). V shed 0 bases and J shed 0 bases, with 8 bases lying between them. The CDR3 sequence is 14 residues long. The CDR3 region has the DNA TGCAGTGCTAGAGATCGATCCACTAACTATGGCTACACCTTC. The encoded protein is CSARDRSTNYGYTF.

The chain recombines TRBV1 with TRBJ2-7; the table assigns TRBD2, which was not confirmed against the DNA. TRBV1 is noted as a pseudogene. The CDR3 runs to 15 residues. This chain's CDR3 is CTSRWTSFGAYEQYF. The CDR3 DNA reads as TGCACCAGCAGGTGGACTAGCTTCGGGGCCTACGAGCAGTACTTC.